This T cell receptor (beta chain) was obtained from a study of identical twins. Germline V gene lookup returns CDR1 LNHDA and CDR2 SQIVND (reference sequence). V lost 5 bases and J lost 0, with 11 bases in between. The CDR3 is made up of 16 amino acids. This clonotype has more than one count but fewer than ten. Its antigen is unknown. Study results and caveats: Researchers reported weaker excess twin sharing in beta out-of-frame sequences.

A universal primer site was incorporated via template switching, and the cDNA contained unique molecular identifiers. TCRdb fed the 5' RACE reads into MiXCR, producing one record per CDR3 protein. The sample holds under 250,000 distinct CDR3 sequences; about 12% are singletons and the top ten take roughly 3.7%. A further study also used this sample, focusing on yellow fever vaccine responses in identical twins.

The receptor was isolated from a woman aged 18-35 years in good health. Sequencing was performed on memory (CD45RO+) T cells sorted from blood. This chain connects TRBV19 to TRBJ2-6; no firm D call. Written as DNA, the CDR3 is TGTGCCAGTAGTCCGGACCGAAGCTCTGGGGCCAACGTCCTGACTTTC. Translation: CASSPDRSSGANVLTF.